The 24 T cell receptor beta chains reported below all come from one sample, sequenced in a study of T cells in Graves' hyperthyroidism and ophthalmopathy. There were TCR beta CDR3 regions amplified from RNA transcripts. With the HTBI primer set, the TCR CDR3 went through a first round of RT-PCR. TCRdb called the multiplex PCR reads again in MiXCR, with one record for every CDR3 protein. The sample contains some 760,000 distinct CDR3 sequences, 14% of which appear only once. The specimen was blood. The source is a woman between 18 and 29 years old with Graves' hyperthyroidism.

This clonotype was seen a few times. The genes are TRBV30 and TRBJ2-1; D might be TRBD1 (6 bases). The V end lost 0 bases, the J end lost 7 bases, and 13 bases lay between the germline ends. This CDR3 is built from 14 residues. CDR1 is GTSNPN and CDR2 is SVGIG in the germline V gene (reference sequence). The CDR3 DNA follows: TGTGCCTGGAGTGTATGGGCCAGGGGAAATGAGCAGTTCTTC. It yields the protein CAWSVWARGNEQFF.

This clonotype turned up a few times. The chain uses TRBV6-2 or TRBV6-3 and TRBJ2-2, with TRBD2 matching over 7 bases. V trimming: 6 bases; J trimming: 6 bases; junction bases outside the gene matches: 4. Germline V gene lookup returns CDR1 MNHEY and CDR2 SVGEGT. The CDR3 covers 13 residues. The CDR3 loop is CASRVAGAGELFF. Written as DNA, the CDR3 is TGTGCCAGCAGGGTAGCGGGCGCCGGGGAGCTGTTTTTT.

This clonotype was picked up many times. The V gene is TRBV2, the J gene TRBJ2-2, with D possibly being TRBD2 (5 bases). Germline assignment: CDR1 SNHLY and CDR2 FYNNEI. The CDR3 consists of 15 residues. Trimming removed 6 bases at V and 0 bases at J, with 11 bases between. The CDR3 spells CASRESGANTGELFF. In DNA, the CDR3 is TGTGCCAGCAGAGAGAGCGGTGCGAACACCGGGGAGCTGTTTTTT.

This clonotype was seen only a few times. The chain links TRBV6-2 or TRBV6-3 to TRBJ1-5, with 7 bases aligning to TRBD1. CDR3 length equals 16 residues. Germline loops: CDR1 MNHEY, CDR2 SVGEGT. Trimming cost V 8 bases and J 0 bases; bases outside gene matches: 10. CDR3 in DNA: TGTGCCAGCCAGGGGCAGGGGGGATATAGCAATCAGCCCCAGCATTTT. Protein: CASQGQGGYSNQPQHF.

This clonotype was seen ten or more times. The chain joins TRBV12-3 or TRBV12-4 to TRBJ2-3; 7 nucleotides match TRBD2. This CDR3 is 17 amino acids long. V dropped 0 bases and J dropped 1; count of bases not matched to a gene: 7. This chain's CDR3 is CASSLALTSEGTDTQYF. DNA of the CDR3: TGTGCCAGCAGTTTAGCCTTAACTAGCGAGGGCACAGATACGCAGTATTTT.

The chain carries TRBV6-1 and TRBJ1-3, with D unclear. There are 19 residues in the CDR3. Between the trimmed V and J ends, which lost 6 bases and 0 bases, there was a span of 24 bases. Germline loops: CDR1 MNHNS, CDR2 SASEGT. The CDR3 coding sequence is TGTGCCAGCAGGGGATTTAGCTCGACTGAAAGGAGCTCTGGAAACACCATATATTTT. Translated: CASRGFSSTERSSGNTIYF.

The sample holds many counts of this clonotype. CDR3 coding DNA: TGTGCCAGCAGCTTAGCGCTCGACAGGGCTAGCACAGATACGCAGTATTTT. It encodes CASSLALDRASTDTQYF. This chain uses TRBV7-2 with TRBJ2-3, with TRBD1 identical over 7 bases. This CDR3 contains 17 residues. Germline V gene sequence: CDR1 SGHTA, CDR2 FQGNSA. J gave up 0 bases and V 0 bases, and 6 bases lay outside the gene matches.

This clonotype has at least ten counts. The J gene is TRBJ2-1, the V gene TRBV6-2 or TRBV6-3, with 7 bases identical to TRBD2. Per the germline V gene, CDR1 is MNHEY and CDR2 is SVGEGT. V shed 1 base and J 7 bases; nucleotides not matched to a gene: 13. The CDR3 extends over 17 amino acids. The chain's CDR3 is CASSYFPTSPRQNEQFF. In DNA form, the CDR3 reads TGTGCCAGCAGTTACTTCCCGACTAGCCCGAGACAAAATGAGCAGTTCTTC.

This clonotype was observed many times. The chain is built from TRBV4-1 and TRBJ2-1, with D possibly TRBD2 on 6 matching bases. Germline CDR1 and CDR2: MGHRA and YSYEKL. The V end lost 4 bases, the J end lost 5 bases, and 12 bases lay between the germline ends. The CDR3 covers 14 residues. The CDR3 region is CASSLPSGDNEQFF. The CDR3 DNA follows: TGCGCCAGCAGCCTACCGTCGGGGGACAATGAGCAGTTCTTC.

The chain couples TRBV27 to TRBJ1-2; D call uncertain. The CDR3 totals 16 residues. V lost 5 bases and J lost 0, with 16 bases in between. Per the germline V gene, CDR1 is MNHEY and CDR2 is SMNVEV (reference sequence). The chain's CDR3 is CASSPTRTGANYGYTF. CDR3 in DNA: TGTGCCAGCAGTCCGACTCGGACGGGAGCTAACTATGGCTACACCTTC.

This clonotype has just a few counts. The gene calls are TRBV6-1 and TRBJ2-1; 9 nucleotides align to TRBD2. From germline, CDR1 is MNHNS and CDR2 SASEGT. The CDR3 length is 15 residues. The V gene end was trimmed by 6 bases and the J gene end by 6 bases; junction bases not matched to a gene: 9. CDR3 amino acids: CASRGLARDGNEQFF. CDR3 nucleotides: TGTGCCAGCAGGGGACTAGCACGAGACGGCAATGAGCAGTTCTTC.

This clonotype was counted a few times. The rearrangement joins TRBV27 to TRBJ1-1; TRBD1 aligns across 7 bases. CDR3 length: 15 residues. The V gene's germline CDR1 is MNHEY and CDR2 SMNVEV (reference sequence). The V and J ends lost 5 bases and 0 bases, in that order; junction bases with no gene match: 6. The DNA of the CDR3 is TGTGCCAGCAGTGGACGGGACAGCTTGAACACTGAAGCTTTCTTT. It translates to CASSGRDSLNTEAFF.

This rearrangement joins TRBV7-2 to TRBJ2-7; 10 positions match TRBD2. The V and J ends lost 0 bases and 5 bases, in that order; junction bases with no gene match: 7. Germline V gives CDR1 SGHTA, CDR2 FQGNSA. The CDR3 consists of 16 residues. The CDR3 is CASSLALLAGAHEQYF. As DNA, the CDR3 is TGTGCCAGCAGCTTAGCGCTTCTAGCGGGAGCGCACGAGCAGTACTTC.

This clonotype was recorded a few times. CDR3 nucleotide sequence: TGTGCCTGGAGTCCCCCACGTAGCGGGCCCGCCAGCCACGAGCAGTACTTC. It specifies CAWSPPRSGPASHEQYF. The J gene is TRBJ2-7, the V gene TRBV30; TRBD2 matches 7 bases. This CDR3 contains 17 residues. Germline V CDR1 and CDR2: GTSNPN, SVGIG (reference sequence). V shed 2 bases, J shed 5 bases, and the junction held 18 bases outside the gene matches.

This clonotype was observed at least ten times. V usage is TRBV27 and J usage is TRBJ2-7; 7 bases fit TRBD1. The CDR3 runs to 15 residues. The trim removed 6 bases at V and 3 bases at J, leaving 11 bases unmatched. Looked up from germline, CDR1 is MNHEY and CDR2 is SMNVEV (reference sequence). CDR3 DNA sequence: TGTGCCAGCAGCCAATTATACAGGGGAAGCTACGAGCAGTACTTC. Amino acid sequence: CASSQLYRGSYEQYF.

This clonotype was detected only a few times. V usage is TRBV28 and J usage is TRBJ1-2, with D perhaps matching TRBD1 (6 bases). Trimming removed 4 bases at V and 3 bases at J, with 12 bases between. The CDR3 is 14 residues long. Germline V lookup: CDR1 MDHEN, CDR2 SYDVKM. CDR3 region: CASSSTQGYYGYTF. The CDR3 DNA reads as TGTGCCAGCAGTTCCACCCAGGGGTACTATGGCTACACCTTC.

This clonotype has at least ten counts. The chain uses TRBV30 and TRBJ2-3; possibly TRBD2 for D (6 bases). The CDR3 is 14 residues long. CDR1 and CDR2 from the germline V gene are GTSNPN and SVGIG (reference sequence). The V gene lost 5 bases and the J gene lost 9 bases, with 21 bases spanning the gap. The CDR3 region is CAWGPGTRGSTQYF. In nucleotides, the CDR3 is TGTGCCTGGGGACCCGGGACTCGTGGTAGCACGCAGTATTTT.

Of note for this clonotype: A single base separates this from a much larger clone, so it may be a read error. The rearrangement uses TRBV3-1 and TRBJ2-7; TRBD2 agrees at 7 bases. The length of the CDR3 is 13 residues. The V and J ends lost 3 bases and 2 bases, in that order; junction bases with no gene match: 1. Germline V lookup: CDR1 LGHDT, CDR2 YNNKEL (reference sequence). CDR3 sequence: CASSHGLAYEQYF. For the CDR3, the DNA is TGTGCCAGCAGCCACGGACTAGCCTACGAGCAGTACTTC.

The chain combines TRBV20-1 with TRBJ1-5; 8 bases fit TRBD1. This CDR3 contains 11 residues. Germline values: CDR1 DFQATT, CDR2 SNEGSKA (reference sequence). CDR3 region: CITGGDQPQHF. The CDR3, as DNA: TGCATTACAGGGGGTGATCAGCCCCAGCATTTT.

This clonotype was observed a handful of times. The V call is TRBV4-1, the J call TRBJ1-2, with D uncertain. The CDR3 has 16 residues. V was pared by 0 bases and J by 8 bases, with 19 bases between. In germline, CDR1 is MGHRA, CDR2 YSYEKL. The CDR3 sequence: CASSQERGGKLGGYTF. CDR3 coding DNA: TGCGCCAGCAGCCAAGAACGAGGAGGGAAACTCGGGGGCTACACCTTC.

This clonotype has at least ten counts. CDR3 nucleotides: TGTGCCTGGAGTGTACGAGAGGCGAACACCGGGGAGCTGTTTTTT. It encodes CAWSVREANTGELFF. The chain recombines TRBV30 with TRBJ2-2, with D hard to call. V was shortened by 0 bases and J by 0 bases, with 8 bases between the two germline ends. Per the germline V gene, CDR1 is GTSNPN and CDR2 is SVGIG (reference sequence). CDR3 length equals 15 residues.

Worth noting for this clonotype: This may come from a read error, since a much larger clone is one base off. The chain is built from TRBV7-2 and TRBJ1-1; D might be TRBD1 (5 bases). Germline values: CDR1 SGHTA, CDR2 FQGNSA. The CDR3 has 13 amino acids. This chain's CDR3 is CAGRDGRYTEAFF. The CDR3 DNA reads TGTGCCGGCAGGGATGGACGATACACTGAAGCTTTCTTT.

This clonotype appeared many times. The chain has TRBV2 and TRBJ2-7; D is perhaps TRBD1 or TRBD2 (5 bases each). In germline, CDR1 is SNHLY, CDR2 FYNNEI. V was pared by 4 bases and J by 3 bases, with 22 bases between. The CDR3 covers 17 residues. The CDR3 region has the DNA TGTGCCAGCAGTGCACCCCAAAACTGGGGGACGAGCTACGAGCAGTACTTC. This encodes CASSAPQNWGTSYEQYF.

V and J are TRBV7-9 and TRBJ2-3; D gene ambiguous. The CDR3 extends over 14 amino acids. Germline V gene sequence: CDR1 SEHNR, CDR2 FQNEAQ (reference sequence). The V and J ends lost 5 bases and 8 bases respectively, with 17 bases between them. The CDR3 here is CASSRGLGVITQYF. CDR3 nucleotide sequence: TGTGCCAGCAGCCGTGGCCTTGGAGTTATTACGCAGTATTTT. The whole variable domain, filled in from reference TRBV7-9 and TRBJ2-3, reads DTGVSQNPRHKITKRGQNVTFRCDPISEHNRLYWYRQTLGQGPEFLTYFQNEAQLEKSRLLSDRFSAERPKGSFSTLEIQRTEQGDSAMYLCASSRGLGVITQYFGPGTRLTVL.